These 14 T cell receptor beta chains share one sample of origin, sequenced in a study of patients and donors after allogeneic stem cell transplantation. TCRdb reprocessed the RT-PCR reads with MiXCR, giving one entry per CDR3 protein. Counted here are under 30,000 distinct CDR3 sequences, around 7.9% occurring once; the ten biggest clones make up roughly 50%. Sequenced: blood, either unsorted or a sorted T cell fraction (not recorded which). The source is a human donor who was either an allogeneic HSCT recipient or a stem cell or donor lymphocyte infusion donor (not recorded which). It is not recorded whose cells these are; they may come from a transplant donor.

This clonotype occurred many times. This chain uses TRBV5-1 with TRBJ1-6, with TRBD1 matching 9 bases. V trimming: 6 bases; J trimming: 9 bases; junction bases outside the gene matches: 7. CDR3 length equals 14 residues. From germline, CDR1 is SGHRS and CDR2 YFSETQ. This chain's CDR3 is CASTSDRGFSPLHF. The CDR3 DNA sequence: TGCGCCAGCACCTCGGACAGGGGTTTTTCACCCCTCCACTTT.

The chain joins TRBV28 to TRBJ1-2; 7 bases are a match to TRBD1. Germline assignment: CDR1 MDHEN and CDR2 SYDVKM. This CDR3 spans 16 amino acids. The trim removed 3 bases at V and 2 bases at J, leaving 9 bases unmatched. The CDR3 DNA sequence: TGTGCCAGCAGTTTCTCCCCCCAGGACAGGAACTATGGCTACACCTTC. It translates to CASSFSPQDRNYGYTF.

The V call is TRBV19, the J call TRBJ1-5, with D unclear. This CDR3 is 15 amino acids long. From germline, CDR1 is LNHDA and CDR2 SQIVND (reference sequence). Trimming took off 4 bases at V and 0 bases at J, with 10 bases between the two ends. In DNA form, the CDR3 reads TGTGCCAGTAGTAAGGGAGGCTATAGCAATCAGCCCCAGCATTTT. This codes for CASSKGGYSNQPQHF.

This clonotype was counted many times. Relative to the germline gene, one junction end is altered; a read error may explain this. This chain joins TRBV18 and TRBJ2-2; 7 bases line up with TRBD1. Germline V gives CDR1 KGHSH, CDR2 LQKENI. This CDR3 is built from 12 residues. DNA for the CDR3: TGTGCCAGCTCACCCGAGACAGGGAGTATCTCTTTT. Amino acids: CASSPETGSISF.

In its sample, this clonotype was seen many times. The chain carries TRBV7-6 and TRBJ1-6, with 7 nucleotides matching TRBD1. CDR1 is SGHVS and CDR2 is FNYEAQ in the germline V gene. V shed 5 bases, J shed 5 bases, and the junction held 3 bases outside the gene matches. The CDR3 spans 14 residues. CDR3 sequence reads: CASSQGQNNSPLHF. The CDR3 nucleotides are TGTGCCAGCAGCCAGGGACAGAATAATTCACCCCTCCACTTT.

The chain combines TRBV9 with TRBJ1-5, with 7 bases that match TRBD1. Per germline, CDR1 SGDLS and CDR2 YYNGEE. V was pared by 4 bases and J by 6 bases, with 13 bases of the junction left unmatched. This CDR3 is built from 16 residues. The CDR3 region is CASSHGQGVGGQPQHF. DNA for the CDR3: TGTGCCAGCAGCCACGGTCAGGGGGTCGGCGGTCAGCCCCAGCATTTT.

Ten or more counts support this clonotype. This rearrangement joins TRBV10-3 to TRBJ2-7; 12 bases agree with TRBD2. The junction had 3 bases not matched to a gene; V was cut back by 3 bases and J by 3 bases. Germline V gene lookup returns CDR1 ENHRY and CDR2 SYGVKD. The CDR3 has 15 amino acids. The CDR3 protein is CAISEELAGGYEQYF. As DNA, the CDR3 is TGTGCCATCAGTGAAGAACTAGCGGGGGGCTACGAGCAGTACTTC.

The chain employs TRBV15 and TRBJ1-3, with D unresolved. CDR1 is LNHNV and CDR2 is YYDKDF in the germline V gene (reference sequence). The CDR3 sequence is 15 residues long. V was trimmed by 0 bases and J by 2 bases, leaving 8 bases between them. This CDR3 reads CATSRDAVPGNTIYF. The CDR3, as DNA: TGTGCCACCAGCAGAGATGCGGTTCCTGGAAACACCATATATTTT.

The sample holds many counts of this clonotype. This chain links TRBV9 with TRBJ1-1; D call uncertain. V was trimmed by 3 bases and J by 6 bases, leaving 15 bases between them. The V gene's germline CDR1 is SGDLS and CDR2 YYNGEE. The CDR3 has 14 amino acids. CDR3 bases: TGTGCCAGCAGCGATCAGCCTGGTAACCCTGAAGCTTTCTTT. Translated, it gives CASSDQPGNPEAFF.

There are a few counts of this clonotype. The rearrangement links TRBV11-3 to TRBJ2-1; the match to TRBD2 covers 7 bases. This CDR3 comprises 15 residues. Germline loops: CDR1 SGHNT, CDR2 YENEEA. V shed 5 bases and J 5 bases; nucleotides not matched to a gene: 9. The CDR3 bases are TGTGCCAGCAGCCCCCGGACTAGTACTGACAATGAGCAGTTCTTC. It is translated as CASSPRTSTDNEQFF.

The rearrangement joins TRBV20-1 to TRBJ2-5; TRBD2 might be the D (5 bases). Trimming took 0 bases from V and 7 from J, leaving 24 bases between them. This CDR3 region has 17 residues. Germline V gives CDR1 DFQATT, CDR2 SNEGSKA (reference sequence). This chain's CDR3 is CSARDLPHSRPGGTQYF. CDR3 DNA: TGCAGTGCTAGAGATCTTCCCCATTCGAGACCCGGAGGGACCCAGTACTTC.

This clonotype was counted at least ten times. The chain has TRBV7-9 and TRBJ1-1; possibly TRBD1 for D (6 bases). Deletions cut 6 bases from V and 10 bases from J, with 15 bases between. CDR1 and CDR2 (germline): SEHNR, FQNEAQ (reference sequence). The CDR3 has 12 residues. The CDR3 DNA reads TGTGCCAGCAGGGAATCAGGGGCGGGAGCTTTCTTT. It yields the protein CASRESGAGAFF. The full variable domain, completed using reference TRBV7-9 and TRBJ1-1, is DTGVSQNPRHKITKRGQNVTFRCDPISEHNRLYWYRQTLGQGPEFLTYFQNEAQLEKSRLLSDRFSAERPKGSFSTLEIQRTEQGDSAMYLCASRESGAGAFFGQGTRLTVV.

This clonotype was detected ten times or more. This sequence joins TRBV4-1 and TRBJ2-1; TRBD2 might be the D (6 bases). CDR1 and CDR2 (germline): MGHRA, YSYEKL. CDR3 size: 16 residues. V was trimmed by 3 bases and J by 0 bases, leaving 12 bases between them. The CDR3, as DNA: TGCGCCAGCAGCCACGGGGGTGGTAGCTCCTACAATGAGCAGTTCTTC. Translating it yields CASSHGGGSSYNEQFF.

The CDR3 DNA reads as TGTGCCAGCAGCGGTGGGACTTTCACAGATACGCAGTATTTT. It is translated as CASSGGTFTDTQYF. This chain connects TRBV9 to TRBJ2-3; D might be TRBD2 (6 bases). Germline CDR1 and CDR2: SGDLS and YYNGEE. This CDR3 is 14 amino acids long. With 3 bases removed from V and 2 bases from J, the gap between germline ends came to 10 bases.